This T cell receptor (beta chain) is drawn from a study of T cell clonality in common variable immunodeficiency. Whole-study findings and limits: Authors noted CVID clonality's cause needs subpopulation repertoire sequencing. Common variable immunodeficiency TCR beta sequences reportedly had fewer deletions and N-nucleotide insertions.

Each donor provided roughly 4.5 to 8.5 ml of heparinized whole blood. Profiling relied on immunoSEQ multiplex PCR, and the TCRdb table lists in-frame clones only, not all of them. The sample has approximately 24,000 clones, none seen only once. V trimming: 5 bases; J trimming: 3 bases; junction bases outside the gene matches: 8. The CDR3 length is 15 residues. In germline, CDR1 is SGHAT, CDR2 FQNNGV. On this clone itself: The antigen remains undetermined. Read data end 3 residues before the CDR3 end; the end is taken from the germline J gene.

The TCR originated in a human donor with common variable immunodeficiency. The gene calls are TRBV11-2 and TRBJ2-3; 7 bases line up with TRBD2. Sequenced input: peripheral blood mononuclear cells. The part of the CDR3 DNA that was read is TGTGCCAGCAGCACCACTTTCGGGGGGACAGATACG. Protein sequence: CASSTTFGGTDT. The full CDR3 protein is CASSTTFGGTDTQYF.